The 6 T cell receptor beta chains listed next were all sequenced from one sample in a study of T cell responses to AZD1222 COVID-19 vaccine. Sequencing was performed with immunoSEQ multiplex PCR; in TCRdb, only in-frame clones are kept and a portion is missing. The sample carries more than 95,000 clones, around 90% recorded once. The material was peripheral blood, obtained on day 0 of AZD1222 vaccination. These receptors came from an adult in good health.

The J gene is TRBJ1-3, the V gene TRBV4-1; D gene uncertain. Germline lookup yields CDR1 MGHRA and CDR2 YSYEKL. CDR3 length equals 15 residues. The ends were cut back, 3 bases at V and 0 bases at J, with 9 bases in the middle. CDR3: CASSQQVTSGNTIYF. The CDR3, as DNA: TGCGCCAGCAGCCAGCAGGTTACCTCTGGAAACACCATATATTTT.

The rearrangement joins TRBV27 to TRBJ2-1; a weak D match, TRBD2 (7 bases). Looked up from germline, CDR1 is MNHEY and CDR2 is SMNVEV (reference sequence). V was cut by 6 bases and J by 4 bases, with 13 bases left in between. CDR3 length equals 14 residues. In DNA form, the CDR3 reads TGTGCCAGCAGAAAGGGGGGGGAGTACAATGAGCAGTTCTTC. Amino acid sequence: CASRKGGEYNEQFF.

This clone was detected only a few times. The chain uses TRBV2 and TRBJ1-5; D is unclear. Trimming removed 2 bases from V and 4 bases from J, with 12 bases in between. Germline V gives CDR1 SNHLY, CDR2 FYNNEI. The CDR3 extends over 15 amino acids. CDR3 region: CASSERAGRNQPQHF. The CDR3 DNA is TGTGCCAGCAGTGAAAGGGCAGGAAGGAATCAGCCCCAGCATTTT.

The chain carries TRBV4-1 and TRBJ1-4, with D possibly being TRBD1 (5 bases). Germline CDR1 MGHRA, CDR2 YSYEKL. V shed 0 bases and J shed 5 bases, with 19 bases lying between them. The CDR3 contains 18 residues. DNA for the CDR3: TGCGCCAGCAGCCAAGATTCAGCAGGGTGGGTCAGAAATGAAAAACTGTTTTTT. The encoded protein is CASSQDSAGWVRNEKLFF.

The rearrangement uses TRBV19 and TRBJ1-6; D unresolved. The germline gives CDR1 LNHDA, CDR2 SQIVND (reference sequence). V was trimmed by 6 bases and J by 3 bases, leaving 21 bases between them. The CDR3 is 18 residues long. The CDR3 region has the DNA TGTGCCAGTAGCCCCTCCCCCGGGTTCGGGAGCTATAATTCACCCCTCCACTTT. Encoded protein: CASSPSPGFGSYNSPLHF.

This chain joins TRBV5-4 and TRBJ2-2, with D possibly TRBD1 on 6 matching bases. Trimming left V 4 bases short and J 4 bases short, with 14 bases between. The CDR3 extends over 15 amino acids. Looked up from germline, CDR1 is SGHNT and CDR2 is YYREEE (reference sequence). Written as DNA, the CDR3 is TGTGCCAGCAGCCCCGGGACACAAGCCACCGGGGAGCTGTTTTTT. Its protein product is CASSPGTQATGELFF.